This TCR beta chain was profiled in a study of cytomegalovirus exposure and HLA in healthy donors. Study background: About 180 million T cells yielded more than 90 million unique TCR beta sequences in earlier analysis. Study results and limitations: By a later analysis, the bulk of CMV-associated TCR beta chains appeared HLA-restricted. The HLA-A and HLA-B alleles of most subjects were reportedly predicted accurately from TCR beta sequences. When presence/absence was analysed, sequencing depth was taken to be roughly uniform across donors.

To note about this clone: Its antigen is undetermined.

PCR was performed using 60 Vbeta and 13 Jbeta primers. Sequencing used immunoSEQ multiplex PCR; TCRdb keeps in-frame clones, though not all of them. This sample carries fewer than 150,000 clones, about four fifths of them seen once, and the ten largest clones take around 3.2%. Germline CDR1 is LNHDA and CDR2 is SQIVND (reference sequence). CDR3 length: 15 residues. J was trimmed by 4 bases and V by 7 bases; bases with no gene match: 12. This sequence was found in a man aged 25-45 years in good health and CMV-seronegative. Specimen: PBMCs. The rearrangement links TRBV19 to TRBJ2-7, with 8 bases matching TRBD2. CDR3 in amino acids: CASKLTSGYLYEQYF. The CDR3 nucleotides read TGTGCCAGTAAACTCACTAGCGGATATCTATACGAGCAGTACTTC.